The rows below give T cell receptor beta chains drawn from one sample of a study of control samples from healthy donors and cancer patients. Measured with immunoSEQ multiplex PCR; TCRdb has only the in-frame clones, and not every one. The table has around 100,000 clones, around 90% seen once. Sequences were obtained from blood. The receptor source for this set is a human donor in good health. The donor label of this sample is uncertain. The CDR3 runs from the conserved cysteine through the conserved F or W. Fields, in order: D gene, clone size, J gene, V gene, CDR3 DNA, CDR3 protein. A D gene is named only where the DNA matches it firmly. Only part of the rows carry a size: once, few, many, or a class if the clone is expanded.

D gene: TRBD1; clone size: .; J gene: TRBJ1-2; V gene: TRBV3-1/TRBV3-2; CDR3 DNA: TGTGCCAGCAGCCACCCCGAGACAGGGGAGGGCTATGGCTACACCTTC; CDR3 protein: CASSHPETGEGYGYTF
D gene: .; clone size: .; J gene: TRBJ2-1; V gene: TRBV5-1; CDR3 DNA: TGCGCCAGCAGCTCGCTCGGGAGCCACAATGAGCAGTTCTTC; CDR3 protein: CASSSLGSHNEQFF
D gene: TRBD2; clone size: .; J gene: TRBJ2-1; V gene: TRBV24-1; CDR3 DNA: TGTGCCACCAGTGATTTACCAACCGGGACTAGCAGAGCGGGTGAGCAGTTCTTC; CDR3 protein: CATSDLPTGTSRAGEQFF
D gene: .; clone size: .; J gene: TRBJ2-2; V gene: TRBV19; CDR3 DNA: TGTGCCAGTAGTATTGCCGGGGAGCTGTTTTTT; CDR3 protein: CASSIAGELFF
D gene: .; clone size: .; J gene: TRBJ2-5; V gene: TRBV25-1; CDR3 DNA: TGTGCCAGCAGCGGACCGGGGGGTGGACAGGGTCAAGAGACCCAGTACTTC; CDR3 protein: CASSGPGGGQGQETQYF
D gene: .; clone size: .; J gene: TRBJ2-3; V gene: TRBV20-1; CDR3 DNA: TGCAGTGCTAGTGGGGATACGCAGTATTTT; CDR3 protein: CSASGDTQYF
D gene: .; clone size: .; J gene: TRBJ2-7; V gene: TRBV19; CDR3 DNA: TGTGCCAGTAGTATCAGACAGACTTTGGTCAACGAGCAGTACTTC; CDR3 protein: CASSIRQTLVNEQYF
D gene: .; clone size: .; J gene: TRBJ1-1; V gene: TRBV7-9; CDR3 DNA: TGTGCCAGCAGCCCCCCTATGAACACTGAAGCTTTCTTT; CDR3 protein: CASSPPMNTEAFF
D gene: .; clone size: .; J gene: TRBJ1-5; V gene: TRBV10-3; CDR3 DNA: TGTGCCATACGACCGACGGATAGCAATCAGCCCCAGCATTTT; CDR3 protein: CAIRPTDSNQPQHF
D gene: .; clone size: .; J gene: TRBJ1-5; V gene: TRBV19; CDR3 DNA: TGTGCCAGTAGTTTGTTGCGGGGAAGCAATCAGCCCCAGCATTTT; CDR3 protein: CASSLLRGSNQPQHF
D gene: .; clone size: .; J gene: TRBJ1-6; V gene: TRBV12-5; CDR3 DNA: TGTGCTAGTGGTTTACGGGCATCCAGCTCCTATAATTCACCCCTCCACTTT; CDR3 protein: CASGLRASSSYNSPLHF
D gene: .; clone size: .; J gene: TRBJ1-2; V gene: TRBV4-3; CDR3 DNA: TGCGCCAGCAGCCCCCGGCAGGGTTCTAACTATGGCTACACCTTC; CDR3 protein: CASSPRQGSNYGYTF
D gene: .; clone size: .; J gene: TRBJ2-5; V gene: TRBV5-4; CDR3 DNA: TGTGCCAGCAGCCCCTATGCGGGGAGTCAAGAGACCCAGTACTTC; CDR3 protein: CASSPYAGSQETQYF
D gene: .; clone size: .; J gene: TRBJ1-2; V gene: TRBV6-6; CDR3 DNA: TGTGCCAGCAAACCCGGGAATTTGGACTATGGCTACACCTTC; CDR3 protein: CASKPGNLDYGYTF
D gene: .; clone size: .; J gene: TRBJ2-5; V gene: TRBV5-6; CDR3 DNA: TGTGCCAGCAGCCAGACTTCGTCCGGTATCGAGACCCAGTACTTC; CDR3 protein: CASSQTSSGIETQYF
D gene: .; clone size: .; J gene: TRBJ2-2; V gene: TRBV5-8; CDR3 DNA: TGTGCCAGCAGCTTGGTTCAGGGAATCGGGGAGCTGTTTTTT; CDR3 protein: CASSLVQGIGELFF
D gene: .; clone size: .; J gene: TRBJ1-1; V gene: TRBV5-1; CDR3 DNA: TGCGCCAGCAGCTTGGAGGTGAACACTGAAGCTTTCTTT; CDR3 protein: CASSLEVNTEAFF
D gene: .; clone size: .; J gene: TRBJ2-5; V gene: TRBV13; CDR3 DNA: TGTGCCAGCAGCTTCCAAGAGACCCAGTACTTC; CDR3 protein: CASSFQETQYF
D gene: TRBD1; clone size: few; J gene: TRBJ1-5; V gene: TRBV19; CDR3 DNA: TGTGCCAGTAGTATTGGACAGGCGAGCAATCAGCCCCAGCATTTT; CDR3 protein: CASSIGQASNQPQHF
D gene: TRBD1; clone size: .; J gene: TRBJ2-2; V gene: TRBV7-6; CDR3 DNA: TGTGCCAGCAGCCGCGGACAGGGAGGCACCGGGGAGCTGTTTTTT; CDR3 protein: CASSRGQGGTGELFF
D gene: .; clone size: once; J gene: TRBJ1-1; V gene: TRBV2; CDR3 DNA: TGTGCCAGCAGTGAGGGGTTGAACACTGAAGCTTTCTTT; CDR3 protein: CASSEGLNTEAFF
D gene: TRBD1; clone size: .; J gene: TRBJ2-3; V gene: TRBV28; CDR3 DNA: TGTGCCAGCGTACAACAGGGGGCCAATACGCAGTATTTT; CDR3 protein: CASVQQGANTQYF
D gene: .; clone size: .; J gene: TRBJ2-5; V gene: TRBV6-1; CDR3 DNA: TGTGCCAGCAGTGAAGGACGGGCAGGGCGAGAGACCCAGTACTTC; CDR3 protein: CASSEGRAGRETQYF
D gene: .; clone size: .; J gene: TRBJ2-7; V gene: TRBV4-1; CDR3 DNA: TGCGCCAGCAGCCTCGGGACAGCCGGAGGGGACGAGCAGTACTTC; CDR3 protein: CASSLGTAGGDEQYF
D gene: TRBD1; clone size: .; J gene: TRBJ2-5; V gene: TRBV7-8; CDR3 DNA: TGTGCCAGCCGCAGAGGGACAGGGTGGGAGACCCAGTACTTC; CDR3 protein: CASRRGTGWETQYF
D gene: .; clone size: .; J gene: TRBJ1-2; V gene: TRBV6-5; CDR3 DNA: TGTGCCAGCAGTTACTCGTTGTCCAGGGATGGCTATGGCTACACCTTC; CDR3 protein: CASSYSLSRDGYGYTF
D gene: .; clone size: .; J gene: TRBJ2-2; V gene: TRBV6-5; CDR3 DNA: TGTGCCAGCAGCCCAAATACTGGCGGCGGGGAGCTGTTTTTT; CDR3 protein: CASSPNTGGGELFF
D gene: TRBD1; clone size: .; J gene: TRBJ1-2; V gene: TRBV6-5; CDR3 DNA: TGTGCCAGCTACGGACAGGGGGCTGATGGCTACACCTTC; CDR3 protein: CASYGQGADGYTF
D gene: .; clone size: .; J gene: TRBJ1-1; V gene: TRBV28; CDR3 DNA: TGTGCCAGCAGCCCTGTTCGAGGGGGTTTCATCACTGAAGCTTTCTTT; CDR3 protein: CASSPVRGGFITEAFF
D gene: .; clone size: .; J gene: TRBJ1-2; V gene: TRBV9; CDR3 DNA: TGTGCCAGCAGCGTAGAGGGGATCTATGGCTACACCTTC; CDR3 protein: CASSVEGIYGYTF
D gene: .; clone size: .; J gene: TRBJ2-4; V gene: TRBV5-8; CDR3 DNA: TGTGCCAGTATGTCCGGGTTTCACATTCAGTACTTC; CDR3 protein: CASMSGFHIQYF
D gene: .; clone size: .; J gene: TRBJ1-5; V gene: TRBV12-5; CDR3 DNA: TGTGCTAGTGGTTTGGTATATGAGGAGCCCCAGCATTTT; CDR3 protein: CASGLVYEEPQHF
D gene: .; clone size: .; J gene: TRBJ2-7; V gene: TRBV10-2; CDR3 DNA: TGCGCCAGCAAATCATCAGGTAATACGGACTACGAGCAGTACTTC; CDR3 protein: CASKSSGNTDYEQYF
D gene: .; clone size: .; J gene: TRBJ1-2; V gene: TRBV19; CDR3 DNA: TGTGCCAGTAGTGGCGGGGGCGTCGGGCATGGCTACACCTTC; CDR3 protein: CASSGGGVGHGYTF
D gene: TRBD1; clone size: .; J gene: TRBJ1-2; V gene: TRBV10-3; CDR3 DNA: TGTGCCATCAGTTGGGACAGGGGGGACTATGGCTACACCTTC; CDR3 protein: CAISWDRGDYGYTF
D gene: .; clone size: .; J gene: TRBJ2-3; V gene: TRBV5-4; CDR3 DNA: TGTGCCAGCAGCCGGCAGGAGCGGAACACAGATACGCAGTATTTT; CDR3 protein: CASSRQERNTDTQYF
D gene: TRBD1; clone size: .; J gene: TRBJ1-5; V gene: TRBV10-3; CDR3 DNA: TGTGCCTCGACTCAGGGGGCTGGAGGACAGCCCCAGCATTTT; CDR3 protein: CASTQGAGGQPQHF
D gene: TRBD1; clone size: .; J gene: TRBJ2-5; V gene: TRBV27; CDR3 DNA: TGTGCCAGCAGTTCACAGGGGGATTATTGGGAGACCCAGTACTTC; CDR3 protein: CASSSQGDYWETQYF
D gene: .; clone size: .; J gene: TRBJ2-1; V gene: TRBV3-1/TRBV3-2; CDR3 DNA: TGTGCCAGCAGCCAAGAAGGGGGGCGCGGTGAGCAGTTCTTC; CDR3 protein: CASSQEGGRGEQFF
D gene: TRBD1; clone size: .; J gene: TRBJ2-7; V gene: TRBV18; CDR3 DNA: TGTGCCAGCTCACCACTGACGATTCGACAGGGGGCACCCTACGAGCAGTACTTC; CDR3 protein: CASSPLTIRQGAPYEQYF
D gene: .; clone size: .; J gene: TRBJ1-3; V gene: TRBV12-5; CDR3 DNA: TGTGCTAGTGGTTTGTTCTACAGGAACTCTGGAAACACCATATATTTT; CDR3 protein: CASGLFYRNSGNTIYF
D gene: .; clone size: .; J gene: TRBJ1-5; V gene: TRBV6-4; CDR3 DNA: TGTGCCTCTGATACCTACGGTAGCAATCAGCCCCAGCATTTT; CDR3 protein: CASDTYGSNQPQHF
D gene: .; clone size: .; J gene: TRBJ1-6; V gene: TRBV11-2; CDR3 DNA: TGTGCCAGCAGCTTCAGGGGAGGGTCGAGCTCCTATAATTCACCCCTCCACTTT; CDR3 protein: CASSFRGGSSSYNSPLHF
D gene: .; clone size: .; J gene: TRBJ2-1; V gene: TRBV6-7; CDR3 DNA: TGTGCCAGCAGTTACCCCACCGGGACACCCTCCTACAATGAGCAGTTCTTC; CDR3 protein: CASSYPTGTPSYNEQFF
D gene: TRBD1; clone size: .; J gene: TRBJ2-1; V gene: TRBV24-1; CDR3 DNA: TGTGCCACCAGTGATCGACAGGGGTCCTCCTACAATGAGCAGTTCTTC; CDR3 protein: CATSDRQGSSYNEQFF
D gene: .; clone size: .; J gene: TRBJ2-5; V gene: TRBV15; CDR3 DNA: TGTGCCACCAGCAGAGATTCTGGTCTCGGCTTCCTTCAAGAGACCCAGTACTTC; CDR3 protein: CATSRDSGLGFLQETQYF
D gene: TRBD2; clone size: .; J gene: TRBJ2-1; V gene: TRBV15; CDR3 DNA: TGTGCCACCAGCAGAGCAAGAGCGGGGGGGAACTACAATGAGCAGTTCTTC; CDR3 protein: CATSRARAGGNYNEQFF
D gene: .; clone size: .; J gene: TRBJ1-1; V gene: TRBV7-2; CDR3 DNA: TGTGCCAGCAGCTTATACGCAGGGAGGAGTACAAACACTGAAGCTTTCTTT; CDR3 protein: CASSLYAGRSTNTEAFF
D gene: .; clone size: .; J gene: TRBJ2-1; V gene: TRBV3-1/TRBV3-2; CDR3 DNA: TGTGCCAGCAGCGCACGGGGGCGGGCCTACAATGAGCAGTTCTTC; CDR3 protein: CASSARGRAYNEQFF
D gene: TRBD1; clone size: .; J gene: TRBJ1-3; V gene: TRBV13; CDR3 DNA: TGTGCCAGCAGCCCCCCGCCCGGGACAGGGGCTGGAAACACCATATATTTT; CDR3 protein: CASSPPPGTGAGNTIYF
D gene: .; clone size: .; J gene: TRBJ2-1; V gene: TRBV10-2; CDR3 DNA: TGCGCCAGCGGGGATGAGCAGTTCTTC; CDR3 protein: CASGDEQFF
D gene: .; clone size: .; J gene: TRBJ2-1; V gene: TRBV19; CDR3 DNA: TGTGCCAGTAGTTTCGGTAGCTCCTACAATGAGCAGTTCTTC; CDR3 protein: CASSFGSSYNEQFF
D gene: .; clone size: .; J gene: TRBJ2-5; V gene: TRBV2; CDR3 DNA: TGTGCCAGCAGGCTCATCGAGACCCAGTACTTC; CDR3 protein: CASRLIETQYF
D gene: .; clone size: .; J gene: TRBJ2-1; V gene: TRBV10-3; CDR3 DNA: TGTGCCATCAGTGAGGGGGGCGCAGACAATGAGCAGTTCTTC; CDR3 protein: CAISEGGADNEQFF